This TCR beta chain was captured in a study of monozygotic twins with inflammatory bowel disease. One entry per CDR3 protein, without DNA, is what TCRdb gives after re-calling the 5' RACE reads. The data show 400,000 to 500,000 distinct CDR3 sequences, and the top ten clones hold roughly 2.5%. The CDR3 covers 16 residues. In germline, CDR1 is SGHDN, CDR2 FVKESK. General study findings and limits: Compared with healthy twins, IBD patients shared fewer clonotypes with others, especially with disease activity. Support for a single strong signal or clonotype associated with IBD was absent. TCRbeta diversity (inverse Simpson) was lower in IBD patients than in healthy co-twins. Differing immunosuppressive treatments may have added variability to patient repertoires.

As regards this clonotype: Its specificity is not known.

V and J are TRBV14 and TRBJ1-6. Sequencing was performed on blood. The sequence was obtained from a human donor with ulcerative colitis or Crohn's disease, or a healthy co-twin of an affected twin (not recorded which). The CDR3 sequence is CASSQVSSRRGSPLHF.